Shown below are 31 T cell receptor beta chains from a single sample sequenced in a study of blood T cell repertoires in COVID-19 (dated by TCRdb to 2020 to 2022). The library was built by means of the immunoSEQ multiplex PCR assay. The clones in this table, taken by TCRdb from immuneACCESS, are in-frame only. Not every clone is retained; where verified, under half of the shortfall comes from an unresolved V gene, and the cause of the rest is unknown. In this sample the table shows 200,000 to 300,000 clones, about 80% of which occur a single time. Jointly, the top ten make up more than 8% of the sample. Sequencing was performed on peripheral blood. Receptors originate from an elderly woman with acute or convalescent COVID-19.

This sequence joins TRBV4-1 and TRBJ2-5, with D possibly matching TRBD2 (6 bases). CDR1 and CDR2 from the germline V gene are MGHRA and YSYEKL. The CDR3 covers 15 residues. Trimming took off 5 bases at V and 2 bases at J, with 15 bases between the two ends. In nucleotides, the CDR3 is TGCGCCAGCAGCTCAGGGCGGGGCAAGCAAGAGACCCAGTACTTC. It yields the protein CASSSGRGKQETQYF.

The rearrangement joins TRBV11-2 to TRBJ2-5; maybe TRBD1 (5 bases). Germline lookup yields CDR1 SGHAT and CDR2 FQNNGV. Deletions cut 5 bases from V and 5 bases from J, with 18 bases between. The CDR3 is 15 residues long. The CDR3 region has the DNA TGTGCCAGCAGCCGCCTCCGGGCCCCAGGGGAGACCCAGTACTTC. It codes for CASSRLRAPGETQYF.

The chain employs TRBV6-1 and TRBJ1-6; TRBD1 might be the D (5 bases). The CDR3 loop spans 18 amino acids. Trimming shortened V by 4 bases and J by 5 bases, and 21 bases separated the two germline ends. In germline, CDR1 is MNHNS, CDR2 SASEGT. As DNA, the CDR3 is TGTGCCAGCAGTGTTAGACCTCCCGGGGGGGGAGATAATTCACCCCTCCACTTT. It codes for CASSVRPPGGGDNSPLHF.

The chain uses TRBV2 and TRBJ1-1, with 8 bases aligning to TRBD1. CDR1 is SNHLY, CDR2 FYNNEI, per germline. The V segment lost 6 bases and the J segment 6 bases; nucleotides outside the gene matches: 9. The CDR3 length is 14 residues. The chain's CDR3 is CASRLRGQRPEAFF. In DNA form, the CDR3 reads TGTGCCAGCAGACTCAGGGGGCAGAGGCCTGAAGCTTTCTTT.

The V gene is TRBV15, the J gene TRBJ1-4, with D hard to call. The germline V and J ends were trimmed by 5 bases and 0 bases, with 7 bases remaining between them. The CDR3 is 14 residues long. Germline V gives CDR1 LNHNV, CDR2 YYDKDF (reference sequence). The CDR3 region has the DNA TGTGCCACCAGCCCGAGAGCAACTAATGAAAAACTGTTTTTT. Its translation is CATSPRATNEKLFF.

V usage is TRBV5-1 and J usage is TRBJ2-5; 9 bases align to TRBD1. Trimming removed 1 base from V and 1 base from J; junction bases left unmatched: 2. The CDR3 is 15 residues long. From germline, CDR1 is SGHRS and CDR2 YFSETQ. CDR3: CASSLRDRAQETQYF. For the CDR3, the DNA is TGCGCCAGCAGCTTGCGGGACAGGGCCCAAGAGACCCAGTACTTC. Complete variable domain (other parts from reference TRBV5-1 and TRBJ2-5): KAGVTQTPRYLIKTRGQQVTLSCSPISGHRSVSWYQQTPGQGLQFLFEYFSETQRNKGNFPGRFSGRQFSNSRSEMNVSTLELGDSALYLCASSLRDRAQETQYFGPGTRLLVL.

The gene calls are TRBV6-2 or TRBV6-3 and TRBJ2-3, with 8 bases aligning to TRBD1. The V gene's germline CDR1 is MNHEY and CDR2 SVGEGT. The CDR3 has 17 amino acids. The V segment lost 4 bases and the J segment 6 bases; nucleotides outside the gene matches: 15. This chain's CDR3 is CASSSLPGQEFWDTQYF. DNA of the CDR3: TGTGCCAGCAGTTCCCTACCGGGACAGGAGTTTTGGGATACGCAGTATTTT.

This chain uses TRBV24-1 with TRBJ2-7; TRBD1 aligns across 7 bases. The CDR3 sequence is 17 residues long. Per germline, CDR1 KGHDR and CDR2 SFDVKD. The J segment lost 1 base and the V segment lost 2 bases, leaving 10 bases of the junction unmatched. In DNA, the CDR3 is TGTGCCACCAGTGATTCCGGGTCCCGGACAGGTTCCTACGAGCAGTACTTC. It specifies CATSDSGSRTGSYEQYF.

This chain connects TRBV5-8 to TRBJ2-1; 9 positions match TRBD1. Trimming took 5 bases from V and 2 from J; bases not matched to a gene: 11. The germline V gene encodes CDR1 SGHTS and CDR2 YDEGEE. This CDR3 is 17 amino acids long. The CDR3 bases are TGTGCCAGCAGAGACGGGACAGGGATCTTTGCCTACAATGAGCAGTTCTTC. The encoded protein is CASRDGTGIFAYNEQFF.

The chain uses TRBV23-1 and TRBJ2-7; 9 positions match TRBD1. TRBV23-1 counts as an open reading frame of uncertain function. With V trimmed by 4 bases and J by 3 bases, 10 bases remained unmatched. This CDR3 comprises 16 residues. The CDR3 nucleotides read TGCGCCAGCAGTCCCTCTGCACAGGGGGCAAACTACGAGCAGTACTTC. This encodes CASSPSAQGANYEQYF.

V is TRBV28 and J is TRBJ2-3; 7 positions match TRBD1. The CDR3 runs to 15 residues. In germline, CDR1 is MDHEN, CDR2 SYDVKM. V shed 6 bases, J shed 0 bases, and the junction held 6 bases outside the gene matches. This CDR3 is CASSPGTASTDTQYF. In DNA form, the CDR3 reads TGTGCCAGCAGCCCTGGGACAGCTAGCACAGATACGCAGTATTTT.

The chain carries TRBV6-1 and TRBJ2-5; tentative D call: TRBD1 (5 bases). The CDR3 loop spans 15 amino acids. The germline V gene encodes CDR1 MNHNS and CDR2 SASEGT. The V and J ends lost 2 bases and 5 bases respectively, with 15 bases between them. The CDR3 region is CASSERRGRRETQYF. DNA for the CDR3: TGTGCCAGCAGTGAAAGAAGGGGTCGGCGGGAGACCCAGTACTTC.

The V and J genes are TRBV7-9 and TRBJ1-3; 7 bases are shared with TRBD1. CDR1 and CDR2 (germline): SEHNR, FQNEAQ (reference sequence). The trim removed 5 bases at V and 2 bases at J, leaving 6 bases unmatched. CDR3 length: 15 amino acids. The CDR3 loop is CASSPTQGTGNTIYF. CDR3 bases: TGTGCCAGCAGCCCAACACAGGGGACTGGAAACACCATATATTTT.

The chain recombines TRBV30 with TRBJ1-6; 9 nucleotides agree with TRBD1. Trimming cost V 1 base and J 7 bases; bases outside gene matches: 5. Germline-derived CDR1 and CDR2 are GTSNPN and SVGIG (reference sequence). The CDR3 consists of 15 residues. CDR3 DNA sequence: TGTGCCTGGAGTGGCCCGGGACAGGGAAATTCACCCCTCCACTTT. Residues: CAWSGPGQGNSPLHF.

The chain recombines TRBV19 with TRBJ1-4; tentatively, D is TRBD1 (6 bases). V dropped 5 bases and J dropped 0 bases, with 13 bases sitting between them. Germline assignment: CDR1 LNHDA and CDR2 SQIVND (reference sequence). CDR3 length: 16 residues. Here the CDR3 reads CASSFTGRTTNEKLFF. CDR3 in DNA: TGTGCCAGTAGTTTCACAGGGAGAACAACTAATGAAAAACTGTTTTTT.

The chain uses TRBV11-2 and TRBJ2-7, with D hard to call. CDR3 size: 12 residues. V lost 5 bases and J lost 2, with 7 bases in between. Germline assignment: CDR1 SGHAT and CDR2 FQNNGV. This CDR3 is CASSPPAYEQYF. CDR3 in DNA: TGTGCCAGCAGCCCCCCGGCCTACGAGCAGTACTTC.

This sequence joins TRBV28 and TRBJ2-1; 7 nucleotides match TRBD2. The CDR3 extends over 13 amino acids. Germline trimming cut 10 bases from V and 8 bases from J; bases unmatched to any gene: 11. The V gene's germline CDR1 is MDHEN and CDR2 SYDVKM. The CDR3 DNA reads TGTGCCATCCTAGGGAGGGCTAGCTATGAGCAGTTCTTC. This sequence encodes CAILGRASYEQFF.

V and J are TRBV3-1 (or the pseudogene TRBV3-2) and TRBJ2-7, with 9 bases identical to TRBD1. J was trimmed by 2 bases and V by 3 bases; bases with no gene match: 5. CDR1 LGHDT and CDR2 YNNKEL come from the germline V gene (reference sequence). CDR3 length: 15 residues. The CDR3 sequence is CASSQGQGPTYEQYF. As DNA, the CDR3 is TGTGCCAGCAGCCAGGGACAGGGCCCGACCTACGAGCAGTACTTC.

V usage is TRBV13 and J usage is TRBJ1-4; perhaps TRBD1 as D (5 bases). The CDR3 is 12 residues long. V was clipped by 5 bases and J by 8 bases, with 9 bases between them. Germline V gene lookup returns CDR1 PRHDT and CDR2 FYEKMQ (reference sequence). The DNA of the CDR3 is TGTGCCAGCAGCCCCCCAGGGGAAAAACTGTTTTTT. Translation gives CASSPPGEKLFF.

The gene calls are TRBV7-2 and TRBJ2-7; D may be TRBD2 (6 bases). V was clipped by 1 base and J by 6 bases, with 16 bases between them. This CDR3 contains 15 residues. Germline V gene lookup returns CDR1 SGHTA and CDR2 FQGNSA. The CDR3 DNA follows: TGTGCCAGCAGCTTAGACGGCGGGACCGGGCGCGAGCAGTACTTC. Protein sequence: CASSLDGGTGREQYF.

The chain recombines TRBV19 with TRBJ1-1; 9 bases line up with TRBD1. The CDR3 has 16 residues. From germline, CDR1 is LNHDA and CDR2 SQIVND (reference sequence). Losses at the gene ends were 5 bases for V and 5 bases for J; bases not matched to a gene: 12. The CDR3 here is CASSPRGQGRGTEAFF. CDR3 bases: TGTGCCAGTAGTCCAAGGGGACAGGGAAGGGGAACTGAAGCTTTCTTT.

This clone was picked up one time. The rearrangement links TRBV5-4 to TRBJ2-1; a weak D match, TRBD2 (6 bases). This CDR3 is built from 14 residues. Germline-derived CDR1 and CDR2 are SGHNT and YYREEE (reference sequence). V was cut by 0 bases and J by 6 bases, with 10 bases left in between. The CDR3 sequence: CASSLGTIPNEQFF. CDR3 nucleotides: TGTGCCAGCAGCTTGGGGACTATACCCAATGAGCAGTTCTTC.

This clone has just one count. V and J are TRBV19 and TRBJ1-1, with 8 positions matching TRBD1. Trimming took 1 base from V and 0 from J; bases not matched to a gene: 7. Per the germline V gene, CDR1 is LNHDA and CDR2 is SQIVND (reference sequence). CDR3 length: 17 amino acids. The CDR3 sequence is CASSIGGTGSMNTEAFF. DNA of the CDR3: TGTGCCAGTAGTATAGGTGGGACAGGTTCTATGAACACTGAAGCTTTCTTT.

The sample holds a few counts of this clone. The chain combines TRBV15 with TRBJ2-5; TRBD2 aligns across 13 bases. CDR1 and CDR2 from the germline V gene are LNHNV and YYDKDF (reference sequence). V shed 3 bases, J shed 7 bases, and the junction held 8 bases outside the gene matches. The CDR3 consists of 16 residues. The chain's CDR3 is CATSSGTSGALGTQYF. CDR3 DNA: TGTGCCACCAGCAGCGGGACTAGCGGGGCCCTTGGGACCCAGTACTTC.

This clone has only one observation. This chain uses TRBV7-2 with TRBJ1-4; 7 bases match TRBD1. CDR1 is SGHTA, CDR2 FQGNSA, per germline. With 6 bases clipped from V and 8 bases from J, the junction kept 9 bases outside the gene matches. The CDR3 is 14 residues long. In DNA, the CDR3 is TGTGCCAGCAGTCCGGGACAGATGCAAGAAAAACTGTTTTTT. It codes for CASSPGQMQEKLFF.

The CDR3: CASSRGQGDIQYF. CDR3 DNA: TGTGCCAGCAGTCGCGGACAGGGGGACATTCAGTACTTC. V and J are TRBV12-3 or TRBV12-4 and TRBJ2-4; 10 bases map to TRBD1. The CDR3 sequence is 13 residues long. Losses at the gene ends were 5 bases for V and 8 bases for J; bases not matched to a gene: 3.

The rearrangement joins TRBV5-4 to TRBJ2-5; D possibly corresponds to TRBD1 (7 bases). The germline V and J ends were trimmed by 4 bases and 5 bases, with 12 bases remaining between them. Germline CDR1 and CDR2: SGHNT and YYREEE (reference sequence). The CDR3 runs 13 residues. The CDR3 spells CASSTPGGETQYF. DNA for the CDR3: TGTGCCAGCAGCACCCCAGGGGGGGAGACCCAGTACTTC.

The chain links TRBV24-1 to TRBJ2-5; 8 nucleotides line up with TRBD2. The junction had 7 bases not matched to a gene; V was cut back by 7 bases and J by 4 bases. The CDR3 sequence is 14 residues long. Germline CDR1 and CDR2: KGHDR and SFDVKD. The DNA for the CDR3 is TGTGCCACCAGCCTGGCGGGGGGAGGAGAGACCCAGTACTTC. Its translation: CATSLAGGGETQYF.

This clone showed up just a few times. The CDR3: CASSLRTSGVPGELFF. CDR3 DNA: TGTGCCAGCAGCCTCCGGACTAGCGGGGTACCCGGGGAGCTGTTTTTT. This chain joins TRBV3-1 (or the pseudogene TRBV3-2) and TRBJ2-2, with TRBD2 matching over 12 bases. CDR1 and CDR2 from the germline V gene are LGHDT and YNNKEL (reference sequence). The ends lost 4 bases at V and 6 bases at J; junction bases unmatched: 6. The CDR3 length is 16 residues.

The J gene is TRBJ2-2, the V gene TRBV7-2; 13 bases are a match to TRBD2. The CDR3 totals 18 residues. V lost 5 bases and J lost 5; bases outside the gene matches: 11. The germline V gene encodes CDR1 SGHTA and CDR2 FQGNSA. The CDR3 DNA sequence: TGTGCCAGCAGCCGCCGGACTAGCGGGGGAGGGGGTACCGGGGAGCTGTTTTTT. This encodes CASSRRTSGGGGTGELFF.

The chain has TRBV9 and TRBJ1-5; no reliable D call. The CDR3 contains 11 residues. V dropped 3 bases and J dropped 7 bases, with 5 bases sitting between them. From germline, CDR1 is SGDLS and CDR2 YYNGEE. The CDR3 reads CASSGGQPQHF. The CDR3 nucleotides read TGTGCCAGCAGCGGAGGCCAGCCCCAGCATTTT.